This section outlines one T cell receptor beta chain sequence together with its context. Its antigen target is currently unknown. Each CD8+ T cell subset was flow-sorted in triplicate, with roughly 310,000 cells per subset placed directly into RLT lysis buffer. Naive CD8+ T cells were defined stringently as CD45RO-CCR7+CD27+CD95- to exclude memory contaminants. Standard density gradient centrifugation was used to isolate peripheral blood mononuclear cells from buffy coats. Naive CXCR3-negative and CXCR3-positive CD8+ T cells were flow-sorted using a FACSAria III. Total RNA was extracted from sorted cells with an RNeasy Mini Kit. These data belong to a study of CXCR3-negative and CXCR3-positive naive CD8 T cells (dated by TCRdb to between 2018 and 2021). With regard to the full study: Approximately 140 million TRB reads were obtained in total, roughly 1.5 +/- 0.3 million reads per library. The diversity and physicochemical repertoire analyses included fewer than twelve donors pooled from two independent experiments. TRBV-TRBJ cluster analysis included naive subsets from roughly 5 donors and memory cells from 3 donors.

What the research found in general, with its limitations: Because surface CD5, which has been linked to self-reactivity in mice, was comparable between naive subsets, TCR interaction strength was also inferred from TRB CDR3 physicochemical properties. Comparably high repertoire diversity was found in both naive subsets, whereas much lower repertoire diversity was found in memory CD8+ T cells. Because CXCR3 expression was partially decreased after cryopreservation, freshly isolated PBMCs were used for most assays. TRB CDR3s from CXCR3-positive naive cells showed higher hydrophobicity (lower Kidera factor 4), lower energy, and higher strength and volume indices than CXCR3-negative naive cells. Within the same donor, TRBV-TRBJ usage looked similar between naive CXCR3-negative and CXCR3-positive cells, but memory cells had distinct patterns.

The CDR3 runs 15 amino acids, cysteine and phenylalanine included. A DNA sequence was not provided. Reads for this sample came from a NextSeq 550. The Human TCR Profiling Kit (MiLaboratory) was used to prepare UMI-labeled 5' RACE TRB cDNA libraries. The full amount of extracted RNA was used for cDNA synthesis, and the full amount of resulting cDNA was used for PCR amplification. Libraries were prepared in parallel with an identical number of PCR cycles. In the authors' own workflow: With a minimum of two reads required per UMI, MIGEC and MiXCR pulled out about 50,000 +/- 9,200 unique UMI-labeled TRB cDNA molecules from each library. Each library averaged about 40,000 +/- 10,000 functional in-frame TRB CDR3 nucleotide clonotypes without stop codons. After downsampling to 5000 UMI-labeled TRB molecules per sample, diversity metrics such as normalized Shannon-Wiener and Chao1 were calculated in VDJtools. For the central five CDR3 residues, VDJtools calculated physicochemical properties weighted by clonotype size, namely interaction energy, strength, volume and Kidera factor 4. TCRdb reprocessed the reads, so every CDR3 protein sequence counts as one entry and DNA is not shown. It is TCRdb's table, rather than the study itself, that gives the V and J calls and clone size. The table of this sample itemizes under 75,000 distinct CDR3 sequences. The ten largest make up roughly 0.75% of the sample.

Recombination joined TRBV23-1 with TRBJ2-7; TCRdb's D call, TRBD1, is unchecked because there is no DNA. TRBV23-1 is an open reading frame, and its role is uncertain. The receptor was derived from a human donor in good health. Some clones in this sample may be carry-over from other donors' samples. The sequencing sample was made of naive CXCR3+ CD8+ T cells from blood. This sample's cell subset or site label indicates: CD45RO-CCR7+CD27+CD95- naive CD8+ T cells expressing CXCR3 (TNR3+). CDR3 sequence: CASSQSGTSSYEQYF.